The present entry profiles one T cell receptor (beta chain) with its context. Its antigen is unknown. Individual cDNA molecules (in the library) carried attached unique molecular identifiers. In the study's own analysis: Sample TCR totals centred on a median of around 93,000, ranging about 20,000 to 700,000. From the RACE reads, TCRdb called clonotypes with MiXCR, one entry per CDR3 protein. Clone size and V and J calls follow TCRdb, not the original study. The sample holds roughly 38,000 distinct CDR3 sequences, about 4% seen once. Time point reported: patch test 1, 2 weeks after DPC sensitization. Treatment in this sample: therapeutic diphenylcyclopropenone sensitization with weekly scalp DPC. The template was total RNA from unfractionated whole blood. In every case, blood was obtained before the patch test was applied. These data belong to a study of human T cells and chemical hapten exposure. The study, taken as a whole, reports: There was no change with DPC sensitization in TCRs above 1 in 1000 frequency.

Germline loops: CDR1 MGHRA, CDR2 YSYEKL. The trim removed 3 bases at V and 5 bases at J, leaving 8 bases unmatched. The CDR3 spans 17 residues. The sequences come from whole blood, collected in connection with sensitization to the hapten diphenylcyclopropenone (DPC). The chain employs TRBV4-1 and TRBJ2-5; TRBD2 agrees at 14 bases. The sequence was collected from a man aged 50-59 years with alopecia areata. Some clones in this sample may be carry-over from other donors' samples. CDR3 amino acids: CASSQAGLAGDWETQYF. The CDR3 DNA reads as TGCGCCAGCAGCCAGGCGGGACTAGCGGGAGATTGGGAGACCCAGTACTTC.